The T cell receptor (beta chain) described here comes from a study of cytomegalovirus exposure and HLA in healthy donors (dated by TCRdb to about 2017). With respect to the entire study: According to an earlier analysis of several hundred of the donors, about 180 million T cells yielded over 100 million unique TCR beta sequences and 250 to 350 Gb of sequence data. An early release covering approximately 600 HLA-typed donors comprised approximately 290 gigabases of sequencing data and tens of millions of unique TCR sequences. The aim of the study was to test whether cataloging public T cell receptors could identify signatures of past pathogen exposure. Alongside the repertoire data, information on donor age, sex, ethnicity and CMV serostatus was compiled. To decide whether each TCR beta V gene segment behaved as functional or pseudogenic, an earlier analysis of 587 of the donors relied on high-throughput TCR beta sequencing. The study combined high-throughput TCR immunosequencing, statistical association of individual TCRs with disease status, and machine learning to predict cytomegalovirus infection status. HLA typing included class I and class II loci at four-digit resolution. Of the roughly 390 genotyped donors, 81% were placed in the genetic ancestry cluster associated with self-reported Caucasian donors. About five DR-DQ haplotypes were handled as single units for association and clustering because linkage in the cohort was strong. A later analysis re-examined previously published TCR beta repertoires from 610 or so donors and added high-resolution HLA genotyping to investigate patterns of TCR occurrence. Genome-wide SNP genotypes for about 55% of the roughly 670 donors were used in a later genetic analysis, which treated that subset as a discovery cohort. Typing coverage differed by locus: A, B, C, DRB1 and DQB1 were typed in roughly 620-630 donors, DQA1 in about 560, DPA1 in around 580, and DPB1 in 472. Using immunosequencing, the study profiled T cell repertoires from about 610 subjects and related those repertoires to cytomegalovirus serostatus. In addition to the first cohort of roughly 700 subjects, a separate validation cohort of 120 different subjects was used. The later analysis used no new phenotypic data to find candidate immune exposures, relying instead on TCR beta sequences and their occurrence across donors. Among some 400 genotyped donors of the cohort, an average of around 220,000 unique TCR beta nucleotide sequences was sequenced per donor, of which about 20% were non-productive. All discovery cohort repertoires had been generated using a single sequencing platform. Overall study outcomes, separate from this receptor: A further reported finding was that TCR beta sequences accurately predicted the HLA-A and HLA-B alleles for most subjects in the first cohort. In a later analysis, TCR association rates were found to vary across HLA loci, with the most associated TCRs seen for DRB1 alleles and the fewest for HLA-C alleles. Compared with equally common non-associated chains, HLA-associated TCR beta chains in a later analysis were more clonally expanded and had lower generation probabilities. The classifier was reported to diagnose cytomegalovirus status with high specificity and sensitivity in both the original and validation cohorts. At a false discovery rate of 0.05, a later analysis linked about 16,000 TCR beta sequences to specific HLA alleles. Most CMV-associated TCR beta chains appeared to be HLA-restricted in a later analysis, and the HLA associations seemed to be driven largely by CMV exposure. A total of some 180 TCR beta chains were listed by the study as associated with cytomegalovirus. When HLA alleles, especially DR and DQ, strongly co-occurred, attributing TCR associations to individual alleles was difficult. The 87-base-pair reads could not distinguish some IMGT-functional V segments, including TRBV6-2 and TRBV6-3, so those segments were excluded. According to a later analysis, parvovirus B19, influenza, CMV and Epstein-Barr virus appeared linked to several top co-occurrence clusters. In a later genetic analysis, a missense DCLRE1C variant was associated with V-gene and J-gene trimming of TCR beta chains, and the association was replicated in an independent cohort. Most TCR sequences were seen in very few donors, while some public TCRs were found in many individuals. Because HLA typing was unavailable for some donors at each locus, only the typed subset was used in association tests. An earlier analysis of around 600 of the donors showed that most TCR beta V segments appeared in productive rearrangements either about 87% or about 30% of the time, which broadly matched IMGT annotations. It was suggested by the authors that the approach could potentially be generalized to other disease states and immunological phenotypes. Only TCR beta chains were sequenced in this cohort, and the absence of alpha or paired-chain data limited detectable features. A group of highly shared sequence variants was considered likely to be a technical artifact of the sequencing pipeline. Roughly uniform sequencing depth across donors was assumed in presence/absence analyses, although this assumption may not hold. Compared with the approximately 710-donor mean, donors in an Asian-associated ancestry cluster had fewer N-insertions in productive TCRs, according to a later genetic analysis. In vitro tests confirmed that three of the cytomegalovirus-associated TCR beta chains recognize cytomegalovirus antigens. Linkage disequilibrium might explain the correlated functional status among segregating V segments, but an unknown experimental factor could not be excluded. The only immune exposure information available for the cohort was CMV serostatus. The earlier analysis of some 560 of the donors excluded some 15 rarely observed V segments, including chromosome 9 orphons, because counts were too low.

The cohort consisted of hundreds of healthy bone marrow donors. All cohort members were sampled while nominally healthy, although unrecorded immune exposures were likely present. The donor was CMV seronegative and belonged to the group of approximately 320 seronegative cohort members. A peripheral blood sample was provided by each donor, and peripheral blood mononuclear cells were used for TCR beta sequencing. The Qiagen DNeasy Blood Extraction Kit was used to extract genomic DNA from the blood cell samples. This clone came up a few times. Its antigen target is currently unknown. No clone much larger than this one lies a single base away; base qualities are absent. Per the germline V gene, SGHDT is the CDR1 and YYEEEE is the CDR2. The CDR3 starts with the cysteine, ends with the phenylalanine, and has 14 residues. Only the CDR3 part of the read is kept: 42 bases, read in frame from the first base. Relative to germline, V is missing 4 bases and J is missing 10 bases, with 7 bases of the junction outside any gene match.

The protocol used for the library was the immunoSEQ multiplex PCR assay. For the multiplex PCR, a mixture combining 60 forward primers for TCR Vbeta segments and 13 reverse primers for TCR Jbeta segments was used. Amplification of the CDR3 region of rearranged TCR beta genes was performed with a multiplex PCR assay on genomic DNA. On the Illumina HiSeq System, the amplified TCR beta libraries were sequenced as 87-base-pair reads. Concerning the study's data processing: Across the roughly 640 repertoires, a later analysis counted tens of millions of unique TCR beta chains, roughly 11 million of which were shared by at least two donors. To remove PCR and sequencing errors, raw reads were error-corrected and collapsed into unique sequences using a nearest-neighbor algorithm that merged closely related sequences. V, D and J gene segments were assigned by aligning CDR3 sequences to IMGT reference sequences. For a sequence to be retained, at least a six-nucleotide match to both a V gene segment and a J gene segment was required. A rearrangement counted as productive if the CDR3 had no stop codons and remained in frame with V and J, and every other rearrangement counted as non-productive. Following IMGT convention, CDR3 was defined as the stretch from the second conserved V-encoded cysteine to the conserved J-encoded phenylalanine. The earlier analysis of approximately 590 of the donors excluded any sequence lacking an unambiguous match to a single V gene segment. An earlier analysis of a few hundred of the donors called V segments functional above 56.7% productive rearrangements and segregating when the between-donor standard deviation exceeded 5%. A statistical classification framework was built to diagnose cytomegalovirus status from the catalog of TCR beta chain sequences. A later analysis assigned V and J genes by comparing TCR nucleotide sequences with IMGT/GENE-DB human TR gene sequences. In a later analysis, CDR3 sequences and most-parsimonious VDJ recombination scenarios were assigned using the TCRdist pipeline. In a later analysis, every TCR beta chain was defined by the combination of its CDR3 amino acid sequence and its V-gene family, and reads without a unique V-gene family were dropped. To address suspected cross-contamination and a sequencing artifact, a later analysis removed some 620 highly shared, low-generation-probability nucleotide sequences. For each public chain, a later analysis derived a clonal expansion index from normalized ranks of inferred template counts within each repertoire. A later analysis computed generation probabilities with a VDJ recombination model fitted to out-of-frame rearrangements, and checked the results against IGoR. A later analysis scored TCR-TCR, TCR-HLA and TCR-CMV co-occurrence with hypergeometric tests, applying a repertoire-size bias correction to TCR pairs. In a later analysis, false discovery rates were estimated by permuting HLA or CMV assignments 20 times. A later analysis grouped co-occurring TCRs with DBSCAN, adding TCRdist sequence similarity when clustering within HLA-allele-positive subsets. For co-occurrence clustering, repertoires with fewer than 30,000 or more than 120,000 public chains were excluded, along with four or five repertoires with anomalous nucleotide sharing. In TCRdb, the immuneACCESS table is reduced to in-frame sequences with V and J assigned. These tables do not hold every clone; where another copy was compared, an unresolved V gene accounts for under half, and the others remain unexplained. V and J calls and clone size are copied from that table; D and trimming were computed from the DNA. This sample lists about 130,000 clones; approximately 87% were detected once. The ten largest clonotypes hold 1.5% to 1.9% of the sample.

The sequence links TRBV5-6 to TRBJ1-6; 8 junctional bases match TRBD1. This TCR was recovered from a man between 40 and 49 years old in good health and CMV-seronegative. What was sequenced was PBMCs. The sequenced DNA is TGTGCCAGCAGCCCTGAGGACAGGGAATCACCCCTCCACTTT. Translated, this is CASSPEDRESPLHF.